Shown below are 14 T cell receptor beta chains from a single sample sequenced in a study of blood T cell repertoires in COVID-19. Here immunoSEQ multiplex PCR was the method, and the copy in TCRdb shows in-frame clones only, minus some. The sample consists of over 250,000 clones, about 88% of them appearing once. Sequencing used peripheral blood. Receptors were obtained from a human donor with COVID-19, enrolled during active disease. The donor label of this sample is uncertain.

V gene TRBV10-2 combines with J gene TRBJ2-3, with D perhaps matching TRBD2 (7 bases). Trimming removed 4 bases from V and 7 bases from J, with 33 bases in between. The germline CDR1 and CDR2 sequences are WSHSY and SAAADI. The CDR3 is 20 residues long. CDR3 in DNA: TGCGCCAGCAGTGGGGAATATTCTGAAGGGGGGGAGGTCCGACGTTATACGCAGTATTTT. This sequence encodes CASSGEYSEGGEVRRYTQYF.

The V gene is TRBV7-3, the J gene TRBJ2-1; 8 nucleotides line up with TRBD2. The germline CDR1 and CDR2 sequences are SGHTA and FQGTGA. The V and J ends lost 3 bases and 9 bases, in that order; junction bases with no gene match: 7. This CDR3 is 14 amino acids long. The CDR3 sequence: CASSFEREQGEQFF. The CDR3 DNA sequence: TGTGCCAGCAGCTTCGAGCGGGAGCAGGGTGAGCAGTTCTTC.

The gene calls are TRBV11-3 and TRBJ2-6; perhaps TRBD1 as D (6 bases). Germline CDR1 SGHNT, CDR2 YENEEA. The CDR3 covers 16 residues. The V and J ends lost 4 bases and 4 bases respectively, with 14 bases between them. CDR3 amino acids: CASSSQGPRGANVLTF. The CDR3 coding sequence is TGTGCCAGCAGCTCCCAGGGGCCACGAGGGGCCAACGTCCTGACTTTC.

The chain combines TRBV23-1 with TRBJ1-3, with D unresolved. TRBV23-1 is annotated as an ORF whose role is uncertain. CDR3 size: 12 residues. Trimming took off 6 bases at V and 6 bases at J, with 9 bases between the two ends. CDR3 region: CASREVENTIYF. The CDR3 DNA reads TGCGCCAGCAGGGAGGTAGAAAACACCATATATTTT.

J is TRBJ1-3 and V is TRBV7-8; D gene unclear. The CDR3 is 15 residues long. The V gene lost 5 bases and the J gene lost 6 bases, with 17 bases spanning the gap. The germline gives CDR1 SGHVS, CDR2 FQNEAQ. Here the CDR3 reads CASSPASTPLNTIYF. Written as DNA, the CDR3 is TGTGCCAGCAGCCCTGCCTCTACCCCCCTAAACACCATATATTTT.

The V gene is TRBV14, the J gene TRBJ2-5, with a tentative D call TRBD2 (5 bases). The CDR3 contains 11 residues. V gave up 5 bases and J gave up 7 bases, with 8 bases separating them. Germline V gene lookup returns CDR1 SGHDN and CDR2 FVKESK. CDR3 loop: CASSDGGTQYF. The CDR3 nucleotides read TGTGCCAGCAGCGACGGAGGGACCCAGTACTTC.

This chain links TRBV3-1 (or the pseudogene TRBV3-2) with TRBJ2-7, with 13 bases that match TRBD2. The CDR3 runs to 13 residues. Germline lookup yields CDR1 LGHDT and CDR2 YNNKEL (reference sequence). Unmatched junction bases numbered 0, after V lost 3 bases and J lost 7 bases. CDR3 bases: TGTGCCAGCAGCCAGACTAGCGGGGGGGAGCAGTACTTC. The encoded protein is CASSQTSGGEQYF.

This sequence joins TRBV4-3 and TRBJ2-1; TRBD2 might be the D (5 bases). Germline V gives CDR1 LGHNA, CDR2 YSLEER. The CDR3 has 14 amino acids. V was shortened by 0 bases and J by 6 bases, with 9 bases between the two germline ends. CDR3 in DNA: TGCGCCAGCAGCCAAGACGGGAATCGCAATGAGCAGTTCTTC. This sequence encodes CASSQDGNRNEQFF.

The V gene is TRBV7-3, the J gene TRBJ2-6; D call uncertain. Germline V gene data show CDR1 as SGHTA and CDR2 as FQGTGA. The CDR3 totals 16 residues. V was shortened by 1 base and J by 1 base, with 8 bases between the two germline ends. The CDR3: CASSLMAASGANVLTF. The CDR3 bases are TGTGCCAGCAGCTTAATGGCGGCTTCTGGGGCCAACGTCCTGACTTTC.

The V and J genes are TRBV28 and TRBJ1-5, with D unclear. This CDR3 contains 15 residues. Trimming took 7 bases from V and 0 from J, leaving 13 bases between them. Germline V gene sequence: CDR1 MDHEN, CDR2 SYDVKM. CDR3: CASTSPGVSNQPQHF. The CDR3 DNA sequence: TGTGCCAGCACCTCTCCCGGGGTTAGCAATCAGCCCCAGCATTTT. The full variable domain, completed using reference TRBV28 and TRBJ1-5, is DVKVTQSSRYLVKRTGEKVFLECVQDMDHENMFWYRQDPGLGLRLIYFSYDVKMKEKGDIPEGYSVSREKKERFSLILESASTNQTSMYLCASTSPGVSNQPQHFGDGTRLSIL.

V gene TRBV4-1 combines with J gene TRBJ2-1, with a weak D call TRBD2 (5 bases). V lost 1 base, J lost 9 bases, and 16 bases lay in between. The CDR3 is 15 residues long. From germline, CDR1 is MGHRA and CDR2 YSYEKL. The chain's CDR3 is CASSQVANPRGEQFF. The CDR3 DNA reads as TGCGCCAGCAGCCAAGTCGCGAACCCTCGGGGTGAGCAGTTCTTC.

The chain couples TRBV27 to TRBJ1-2; no clear D gene. Trimming removed 5 bases from V and 1 base from J, with 8 bases in between. Germline V gene sequence: CDR1 MNHEY, CDR2 SMNVEV (reference sequence). There are 13 residues in the CDR3. CDR3: CASSPAVNYGYTF. CDR3 bases: TGTGCCAGCAGTCCGGCGGTTAACTATGGCTACACCTTC.

V is TRBV21-1 and J is TRBJ2-6; the table names TRBD1, a call not compared with the DNA. TRBV21-1 is labeled a pseudogene. The CDR3 is 16 amino acids. CDR3 sequence reads: CASSTTGGPGANVLTF. The CDR3, as DNA: TGTGCCAGCAGCACTACAGGGGGTCCTGGGGCCAACGTCCTGACTTTC.

The CDR3 DNA follows: TGTGCCAGTAGTACCCGGGAGGGGCCAGCGGATACGCAGTATTTT. Encoded protein: CASSTREGPADTQYF. The gene calls are TRBV19 and TRBJ2-3, with TRBD2 matching 8 bases. This CDR3 region has 15 residues. V lost 4 bases to trimming and J lost 6 bases; unmatched junction nucleotides: 9. Germline loops: CDR1 LNHDA, CDR2 SQIVND (reference sequence).